These T cell receptor beta chains were read from a single sample in a study of cytomegalovirus exposure and HLA in healthy donors. Generated by immunoSEQ multiplex PCR, the TCRdb table keeps only in-frame clones and is missing some. In the table there are roughly 190,000 clones, 70% to 80% of which are singletons. The sequencing input was PBMCs. The receptors come from a woman between 45 and 60 years old in good health and CMV-seronegative. Each CDR3 is given with its conserved first and last residue. Fields, in order: CDR3 DNA, CDR3 protein, J gene, clone size, D gene, V gene. The D gene is left open where the match is weak. Part of the rows lack a size; the others show once, few, many or a class for expanded clones.

CDR3 DNA: TGTGCCAGCAGTTTAGTTTTCCAAGGGGGCTCTGAAGCTTTCTTT
CDR3 protein: CASSLVFQGGSEAFF
J gene: TRBJ1-1
clone size: NA
D gene: TRBD1
V gene: TRBV27

CDR3 DNA: TGCAGTGCCGAGCGAGGGAATGGCTACACCTTC
CDR3 protein: CSAERGNGYTF
J gene: TRBJ1-2
clone size: NA
D gene: NA
V gene: TRBV20-1

CDR3 DNA: TGTGCCAGCAGTTATGACGGGGCAGGGGGGTTCTACGAGCAGTACTTC
CDR3 protein: CASSYDGAGGFYEQYF
J gene: TRBJ2-7
clone size: NA
D gene: NA
V gene: TRBV6-5

CDR3 DNA: TGTGCCAGCAGCGCCGGACAGGCGGGGTCCTACGAGCAGTACTTC
CDR3 protein: CASSAGQAGSYEQYF
J gene: TRBJ2-7
clone size: NA
D gene: NA
V gene: TRBV9

CDR3 DNA: TGTGCCAGCAGCGGTACGGGACAGAATGCAGATACGCAGTATTTT
CDR3 protein: CASSGTGQNADTQYF
J gene: TRBJ2-3
clone size: NA
D gene: TRBD1
V gene: TRBV9

CDR3 DNA: TGTGCCAGCAGTTACACAGAAGAATACGAGCAGTACTTC
CDR3 protein: CASSYTEEYEQYF
J gene: TRBJ2-7
clone size: NA
D gene: NA
V gene: TRBV27

CDR3 DNA: TGCGCCAGCAGCCAAGAGATGGAGTTTCCTAACTATGGCTACACCTTC
CDR3 protein: CASSQEMEFPNYGYTF
J gene: TRBJ1-2
clone size: NA
D gene: NA
V gene: TRBV4-3

CDR3 DNA: TGTGCCAGCAGCTTGAGATACTCTAACTATGGCTACACCTTC
CDR3 protein: CASSLRYSNYGYTF
J gene: TRBJ1-2
clone size: few
D gene: NA
V gene: TRBV13

CDR3 DNA: TGTGCCAGCAGCTTAACCGACAGGGACGAGCAGTACTTC
CDR3 protein: CASSLTDRDEQYF
J gene: TRBJ2-7
clone size: NA
D gene: TRBD1
V gene: TRBV7-6

CDR3 DNA: TGTGCCAGCACGACACTTGGCGCTGAAGCTTTCTTT
CDR3 protein: CASTTLGAEAFF
J gene: TRBJ1-1
clone size: NA
D gene: NA
V gene: TRBV6-6

CDR3 DNA: TGTGCCAGCAGCCCTCATCAAACAGCGAACACTGAAGCTTTCTTT
CDR3 protein: CASSPHQTANTEAFF
J gene: TRBJ1-1
clone size: few
D gene: NA
V gene: TRBV6-6

CDR3 DNA: TGTGCCAGCAGCGAGGCCCCCGGGGTTAAGACTGAAGCTTTCTTT
CDR3 protein: CASSEAPGVKTEAFF
J gene: TRBJ1-1
clone size: NA
D gene: NA
V gene: TRBV7-9

CDR3 DNA: TGTGCCAGCCAAGGGACAGTCACTGAAGCTTTCTTT
CDR3 protein: CASQGTVTEAFF
J gene: TRBJ1-1
clone size: NA
D gene: TRBD1
V gene: TRBV27

CDR3 DNA: TGTGCCATCAGGGATAGCGGGGGGTACAATGAGCAGTTCTTC
CDR3 protein: CAIRDSGGYNEQFF
J gene: TRBJ2-1
clone size: NA
D gene: TRBD2
V gene: TRBV10-3

CDR3 DNA: TGCGCCAGCAGCCAGGGAGGCAAAAACATTCAGTACTTC
CDR3 protein: CASSQGGKNIQYF
J gene: TRBJ2-4
clone size: few
D gene: NA
V gene: TRBV4-1

CDR3 DNA: TGTGCCAGTAGTTTACCGGGATCCAACGGGCAGCCCCAGCATTTT
CDR3 protein: CASSLPGSNGQPQHF
J gene: TRBJ1-5
clone size: NA
D gene: NA
V gene: TRBV19

CDR3 DNA: TGTGCTAGTGGTTTGGTAACCGGGACAGGCTACTTAGGGGAGCTGTTTTTT
CDR3 protein: CASGLVTGTGYLGELFF
J gene: TRBJ2-2
clone size: NA
D gene: TRBD1
V gene: TRBV12-5

CDR3 DNA: TGTGCCAGCAGGGGACAGGGGGCGGTAAATCAGCCCCAGCATTTT
CDR3 protein: CASRGQGAVNQPQHF
J gene: TRBJ1-5
clone size: NA
D gene: TRBD1
V gene: TRBV6-5

CDR3 DNA: TGCGCCAGCAGCAGGGGACAGGGTACTGAAGCTTTCTTT
CDR3 protein: CASSRGQGTEAFF
J gene: TRBJ1-1
clone size: few
D gene: TRBD1
V gene: TRBV5-1

CDR3 DNA: TGTGCCAGCAGCAGCCCCGGGACAGGCCCCCGGGAGCAGTTCTTC
CDR3 protein: CASSSPGTGPREQFF
J gene: TRBJ2-1
clone size: NA
D gene: TRBD1
V gene: TRBV5-4

CDR3 DNA: TGCGCCAGCAGCTTAATTTCTCGGGGACTAGCGGGAAGGAAGGATGAGCAGTTCTTC
CDR3 protein: CASSLISRGLAGRKDEQFF
J gene: TRBJ2-1
clone size: NA
D gene: TRBD2
V gene: TRBV5-1

CDR3 DNA: TGTGCCAGCAGCCTCCGCGGGGGGAGCTCCTACAATGAGCAGTTCTTC
CDR3 protein: CASSLRGGSSYNEQFF
J gene: TRBJ2-1
clone size: few
D gene: TRBD2
V gene: TRBV5-6

CDR3 DNA: TGTGCCAGCCGGGTTCCTGAAACTTCCTACGAGCAGTACTTC
CDR3 protein: CASRVPETSYEQYF
J gene: TRBJ2-7
clone size: NA
D gene: NA
V gene: TRBV28

CDR3 DNA: TGCGCCAGCAGCTTGGACAGGGATTCTGGAAACACCATATATTTT
CDR3 protein: CASSLDRDSGNTIYF
J gene: TRBJ1-3
clone size: NA
D gene: NA
V gene: TRBV5-1

CDR3 DNA: TGTGCCAGTAGTATAGCGGATTGGAGGGCTAGCAATCAGCCCCAGCATTTT
CDR3 protein: CASSIADWRASNQPQHF
J gene: TRBJ1-5
clone size: once
D gene: NA
V gene: TRBV19

CDR3 DNA: TGTGCCAGCAGACGACCGGGACAGAACTATGGCTACACCTTC
CDR3 protein: CASRRPGQNYGYTF
J gene: TRBJ1-2
clone size: NA
D gene: TRBD1
V gene: TRBV7-9

CDR3 DNA: TGTGCCAGCAGCTTCGCTTGGCAGGGAGGCACCGGGGAGCTGTTTTTT
CDR3 protein: CASSFAWQGGTGELFF
J gene: TRBJ2-2
clone size: NA
D gene: NA
V gene: TRBV7-9

CDR3 DNA: TGTGCCATCACCCCGGGGGTGGGAGTAGATACGCAGTATTTT
CDR3 protein: CAITPGVGVDTQYF
J gene: TRBJ2-3
clone size: NA
D gene: NA
V gene: TRBV10-3

CDR3 DNA: TGTGCCAGCTCACCACTGGACGGGCGGGGAGGGCAGTATTTT
CDR3 protein: CASSPLDGRGGQYF
J gene: TRBJ2-3
clone size: NA
D gene: NA
V gene: TRBV18